These 24 T cell receptor beta chains came from one sample sequenced in a study of blood T cell repertoires in COVID-19. TCRdb's table, derived via immunoSEQ multiplex PCR, lists solely in-frame clones and lacks some. This sample has fewer than 250,000 clones, with approximately 84% found just once. The sample was peripheral blood. The receptors come from a man in his forties or fifties with acute or convalescent COVID-19.

V gene TRBV9 combines with J gene TRBJ2-3; no clear D gene. Between the trimmed V and J ends, which lost 5 bases and 1 base, there was a span of 17 bases. Germline V gene data show CDR1 as SGDLS and CDR2 as YYNGEE. The CDR3 length is 16 residues. The CDR3 coding sequence is TGTGCCAGCAGTGAGCCTCGGGTTGAAGGCACAGATACGCAGTATTTT. This encodes CASSEPRVEGTDTQYF.

The chain joins TRBV14 to TRBJ1-6; possibly TRBD1 for D (6 bases). This CDR3 is built from 13 residues. The germline gives CDR1 SGHDN, CDR2 FVKESK. Between the trimmed V and J ends, which lost 7 bases and 6 bases, there was a span of 10 bases. The CDR3 DNA reads TGTGCCAGCAAACAGGGTGGTAATTCACCCCTCCACTTT. It yields the protein CASKQGGNSPLHF. Variable domain in full (rest from reference TRBV14 and TRBJ1-6): EAGVTQFPSHSVIEKGQTVTLRCDPISGHDNLYWYRRVMGKEIKFLLHFVKESKQDESGMPNNRFLAERTGGTYSTLKVQPAELEDSGVYFCASKQGGNSPLHFGNGTRLTVT.

The chain uses TRBV6-5 and TRBJ1-4, with 8 bases aligning to TRBD1. The germline V gene encodes CDR1 MNHEY and CDR2 SVGAGI. V was pared by 5 bases and J by 7 bases, with 6 bases of the junction left unmatched. The CDR3 consists of 14 residues. CDR3 coding DNA: TGTGCCAGCAGTCGACAGGGGAAAAGTGAAAAACTGTTTTTT. It codes for CASSRQGKSEKLFF.

The rearrangement uses TRBV19 and TRBJ2-1, with TRBD2 as a possible D gene (5 bases). The CDR3 contains 15 residues. V lost 2 bases to trimming and J lost 10 bases, with 18 bases between them. From germline, CDR1 is LNHDA and CDR2 SQIVND (reference sequence). CDR3 in amino acids: CASSIWASPTGEQFF. The CDR3 coding sequence is TGTGCCAGTAGTATATGGGCTTCCCCGACGGGGGAGCAGTTCTTC. Based on the CDR3 plus reference TRBV19 and TRBJ2-1, the full variable domain is DGGITQSPKYLFRKEGQNVTLSCEQNLNHDAMYWYRQDPGQGLRLIYYSQIVNDFQKGDIAEGYSVSREKKESFPLTVTSAQKNPTAFYLCASSIWASPTGEQFFGPGTRLTVL.

This clone was detected only once. The chain employs TRBV27 and TRBJ2-1, with TRBD2 matching 13 bases. J was trimmed by 2 bases and V by 6 bases; bases with no gene match: 7. The CDR3 has 17 amino acids. In germline, CDR1 is MNHEY, CDR2 SMNVEV (reference sequence). The CDR3 DNA follows: TGTGCCAGCAGCCGCCTGGGGACTAGCGGGACCTACAATGAGCAGTTCTTC. Residues: CASSRLGTSGTYNEQFF.

The rearrangement joins TRBV27 to TRBJ2-1; 11 nucleotides match TRBD2. This CDR3 spans 14 amino acids. The germline CDR1 and CDR2 sequences are MNHEY and SMNVEV (reference sequence). Trimming cost V 5 bases and J 10 bases; bases outside gene matches: 7. CDR3 nucleotides: TGTGCCAGCAGTGCTACTAGCGGGGGCAACGAGCAGTTCTTC. Translated: CASSATSGGNEQFF.

Only one count was recorded for this clone. This chain joins TRBV19 and TRBJ2-1; 11 nucleotides match TRBD2. Trimming removed 9 bases from V and 4 bases from J; junction bases left unmatched: 5. The CDR3 consists of 14 residues. In germline, CDR1 is LNHDA, CDR2 SQIVND (reference sequence). This CDR3 is CASTTSGIYNEQFF. In DNA, the CDR3 is TGTGCCAGCACGACTAGCGGGATTTACAATGAGCAGTTCTTC.

The CDR3 region is CASSLEGGTGTYEQYF. CDR3 nucleotide sequence: TGTGCCAGCAGCCTAGAGGGCGGGACAGGGACCTACGAGCAGTACTTC. This sequence joins TRBV3-1 (or the pseudogene TRBV3-2) and TRBJ2-7; 9 nucleotides align to TRBD1. The CDR3 sequence is 16 residues long. V trimming: 4 bases; J trimming: 2 bases; junction bases outside the gene matches: 9. From germline, CDR1 is LGHDT and CDR2 YNNKEL (reference sequence).

V is TRBV27 and J is TRBJ1-6; D gene ambiguous. Between the trimmed V and J ends, which lost 4 bases and 6 bases, there was a span of 7 bases. The germline V gene encodes CDR1 MNHEY and CDR2 SMNVEV (reference sequence). The CDR3 totals 13 residues. CDR3 in amino acids: CASSYTGNSPLHF. The CDR3 DNA follows: TGTGCCAGCAGTTATACTGGTAATTCACCCCTCCACTTT.

V and J are TRBV18 and TRBJ1-1, with a tentative D call TRBD1 (5 bases). Trimming cost V 2 bases and J 8 bases, with 15 bases left between them. Germline loops: CDR1 KGHSH, CDR2 LQKENI. The CDR3 spans 14 residues. The CDR3 DNA sequence: TGTGCCAGCTCACCATCCAGGGATTGGGCCGAAGCTTTCTTT. Translation gives CASSPSRDWAEAFF.

V usage is TRBV6-5 and J usage is TRBJ1-1; weak D call: TRBD1 (5 bases). This CDR3 contains 13 residues. Trimming stripped 7 bases from V and 1 base from J, with 10 bases between. The V gene's germline CDR1 is MNHEY and CDR2 SVGAGI. The chain's CDR3 is CASKVGQNTEAFF. The CDR3 bases are TGTGCCAGCAAAGTCGGACAGAACACTGAAGCTTTCTTT.

The chain joins TRBV6-5 to TRBJ1-2, with D uncertain. This CDR3 comprises 13 residues. Germline-derived CDR1 and CDR2 are MNHEY and SVGAGI. V lost 6 bases and J 7 bases, leaving 15 bases between the germline ends. For the CDR3, the DNA is TGTGCCAGCAGACCTAGCGGGCCCGGTGGCTACACCTTC. Translating gives CASRPSGPGGYTF.

The chain couples TRBV7-9 to TRBJ2-1; D is perhaps TRBD2 (6 bases). CDR1 is SEHNR and CDR2 is FQNEAQ in the germline V gene (reference sequence). Trimming took 1 base from V and 0 from J, leaving 13 bases between them. The CDR3 totals 17 residues. CDR3 in amino acids: CASSLDRSGHSYNEQFF. CDR3 coding DNA: TGTGCCAGCAGCTTAGACCGGAGCGGGCACTCCTACAATGAGCAGTTCTTC. Combining the CDR3 with reference TRBV7-9 and TRBJ2-1 gives the whole variable domain DTGVSQNPRHKITKRGQNVTFRCDPISEHNRLYWYRQTLGQGPEFLTYFQNEAQLEKSRLLSDRFSAERPKGSFSTLEIQRTEQGDSAMYLCASSLDRSGHSYNEQFFGPGTRLTVL.

The V and J genes are TRBV3-1 (or the pseudogene TRBV3-2) and TRBJ1-1, with D unresolved. Looked up from germline, CDR1 is LGHDT and CDR2 is YNNKEL (reference sequence). Trimming removed 4 bases from V and 4 bases from J, with 10 bases in between. The CDR3 extends over 13 amino acids. The CDR3 nucleotides read TGTGCCAGCAGCCCCCGCCGGGGCACTGAAGCTTTCTTT. Amino acid sequence: CASSPRRGTEAFF.

This sequence joins TRBV5-4 and TRBJ2-1; D is unresolved. This CDR3 is 13 amino acids long. Between the trimmed V and J ends, which lost 1 base and 8 bases, there was a span of 10 bases. Germline V gene sequence: CDR1 SGHNT, CDR2 YYREEE (reference sequence). CDR3 residues: CASSLFAGDEQFF. In DNA, the CDR3 is TGTGCCAGCAGCTTGTTCGCAGGCGATGAGCAGTTCTTC.

This chain links TRBV20-1 with TRBJ2-1, with TRBD2 identical over 11 bases. Germline values: CDR1 DFQATT, CDR2 SNEGSKA (reference sequence). The CDR3 covers 15 residues. V was clipped by 3 bases and J by 5 bases; unmatched bases: 6. CDR3 loop: CSASLAGGPHNEQFF. The CDR3 nucleotides are TGCAGTGCTAGTTTAGCGGGGGGGCCCCACAATGAGCAGTTCTTC.

This rearrangement joins TRBV29-1 to TRBJ2-1; 9 nucleotides align to TRBD1. Germline V gene data show CDR1 as SQVTM and CDR2 as ANQGSEA. The V and J ends lost 4 bases and 6 bases, in that order; junction bases with no gene match: 7. The CDR3 sequence is 14 residues long. The CDR3 sequence: CSVVNRGRGNEQFF. The CDR3 nucleotides read TGCAGCGTTGTAAACAGGGGGCGAGGCAATGAGCAGTTCTTC.

The chain employs TRBV19 and TRBJ2-3, with TRBD1 matching over 9 bases. The CDR3 length is 13 residues. Per the germline V gene, CDR1 is LNHDA and CDR2 is SQIVND (reference sequence). Trimming at V came to 4 bases and at J to 4 bases, leaving 0 bases not matched to a gene. In DNA form, the CDR3 reads TGTGCCAGTAGTAGGGACAGGGCAGATACGCAGTATTTT. Translating gives CASSRDRADTQYF. The full variable domain, completed using reference TRBV19 and TRBJ2-3, is DGGITQSPKYLFRKEGQNVTLSCEQNLNHDAMYWYRQDPGQGLRLIYYSQIVNDFQKGDIAEGYSVSREKKESFPLTVTSAQKNPTAFYLCASSRDRADTQYFGPGTRLTVL.

This rearrangement joins TRBV6-6 to TRBJ2-5; TRBD2 agrees at 7 bases. The germline V gene encodes CDR1 MNHNY and CDR2 SVGAGI (reference sequence). V was clipped by 7 bases and J by 5 bases; unmatched bases: 4. The CDR3 sequence is 12 residues long. CDR3: CASNLADETQYF. DNA for the CDR3: TGTGCCAGCAACCTAGCGGACGAGACCCAGTACTTC.

The gene calls are TRBV6-5 and TRBJ1-1; D possibly corresponds to TRBD1 (6 bases). Germline V gives CDR1 MNHEY, CDR2 SVGAGI. Trimming pared 3 bases from V and 1 base from J, leaving 9 bases between. CDR3 length: 14 residues. CDR3 nucleotide sequence: TGTGCCAGCAGTTATACAGGGACGAACACTGAAGCTTTCTTT. Translated, it gives CASSYTGTNTEAFF.

This chain connects TRBV2 to TRBJ2-3; a possible D gene is TRBD2 (5 bases). The germline V gene encodes CDR1 SNHLY and CDR2 FYNNEI. With 7 bases removed from V and 0 bases from J, the gap between germline ends came to 14 bases. This CDR3 contains 15 residues. CDR3 in amino acids: CASTTGKLSTDTQYF. The DNA of the CDR3 is TGTGCCAGCACTACCGGGAAACTTAGCACAGATACGCAGTATTTT.

The rearrangement uses TRBV19 and TRBJ2-7, with D tentatively TRBD2 (5 bases). With 3 bases removed from V and 2 bases from J, the gap between germline ends came to 11 bases. This CDR3 comprises 14 residues. Germline V gene sequence: CDR1 LNHDA, CDR2 SQIVND (reference sequence). The CDR3 here is CASSIFGETYEQYF. The CDR3 DNA sequence: TGTGCCAGTAGTATCTTCGGGGAGACCTACGAGCAGTACTTC.

In this sample, this clone turned up a few times. This chain connects TRBV6-5 to TRBJ1-6; D call uncertain. The V gene lost 7 bases and the J gene lost 9 bases, with 19 bases spanning the gap. The CDR3 is made up of 15 amino acids. From germline, CDR1 is MNHEY and CDR2 SVGAGI. This chain's CDR3 is CASTLGEGKLSPLHF. CDR3 in DNA: TGTGCCAGCACTTTAGGAGAGGGAAAGCTTTCACCCCTCCACTTT.

The J gene is TRBJ2-5, the V gene TRBV5-4; 7 bases are shared with TRBD2. V lost 5 bases and J lost 1; bases outside the gene matches: 11. Germline CDR1 is SGHNT and CDR2 is YYREEE (reference sequence). CDR3 length equals 16 residues. The CDR3 DNA is TGTGCCAGCAGACCTGCTAGCGGACCACGCCAAGAGACCCAGTACTTC. This sequence encodes CASRPASGPRQETQYF.